The 26 T cell receptor beta chains below all came from one sample that was sequenced in a study of cytomegalovirus exposure and HLA in healthy donors. This table comes from immunoSEQ multiplex PCR, and its TCRdb copy is limited to in-frame clones, with some not included. The data show over 150,000 clones, around 92% seen once. What was sequenced was PBMCs. The receptors were gathered from a man aged 18 to 29 in good health and CMV-seropositive.

The rearrangement links TRBV11-3 to TRBJ2-7; 7 positions match TRBD1. CDR1 SGHNT and CDR2 YENEEA come from the germline V gene. This CDR3 spans 15 amino acids. After removal of 1 base from V and 2 bases from J, the junction contained 5 bases not matched to a gene. CDR3 sequence: CASSLGYGTAYEQYF. The DNA of the CDR3 is TGTGCCAGCAGCTTAGGCTACGGGACAGCCTACGAGCAGTACTTC. Full variable domain (remainder filled in from reference TRBV11-3 and TRBJ2-7): EAGVVQSPRYKIIEKKQPVAFWCNPISGHNTLYWYLQNLGQGPELLIRYENEEAVDDSQLPKDRFSAERLKGVDSTLKIQPAELGDSAVYLCASSLGYGTAYEQYFGPGTRLTVT.

The rearrangement links TRBV5-1 to TRBJ2-1; TRBD2 agrees at 7 bases. V lost 4 bases, J lost 5 bases, and 12 bases stayed unmatched. The CDR3 loop spans 16 amino acids. CDR1 and CDR2 (germline): SGHRS, YFSETQ. In DNA form, the CDR3 reads TGCGCCAGCAGCACCTGGCGGGGGATAACCGACAATGAGCAGTTCTTC. Protein: CASSTWRGITDNEQFF.

The chain is built from TRBV7-8 and TRBJ2-7, with a possible D match to TRBD1 (6 bases). The CDR3 spans 13 residues. Per germline, CDR1 SGHVS and CDR2 FQNEAQ. Trimming stripped 5 bases from V and 3 bases from J, with 11 bases between. The CDR3 spells CASSPRTVYEQYF. The CDR3, as DNA: TGTGCCAGCAGCCCCCGGACAGTCTACGAGCAGTACTTC.

J is TRBJ2-5 and V is TRBV29-1, with 12 nucleotides matching TRBD1. Germline V lookup: CDR1 SQVTM, CDR2 ANQGSEA. Losses at the gene ends were 5 bases for V and 5 bases for J; bases not matched to a gene: 9. The CDR3 spans 15 residues. The CDR3 DNA is TGCAGCGTTAAAGCCGGGACAGGGGGCAAGGAGACCCAGTACTTC. This codes for CSVKAGTGGKETQYF. Full variable domain (remainder filled in from reference TRBV29-1 and TRBJ2-5): SAVISQKPSRDICQRGTSLTIQCQVDSQVTMMFWYRQQPGQSLTLIATANQGSEATYESGFVIDKFPISRPNLTFSTLTVSNMSPEDSSIYLCSVKAGTGGKETQYFGPGTRLLVL.

The CDR3 loop reads CASSQDAGRGRSGGYTF. CDR3 nucleotides: TGTGCCAGCAGCCAAGATGCGGGAAGGGGGCGGTCTGGTGGCTACACCTTC. This chain joins TRBV4-2 and TRBJ1-2; 7 bases are a match to TRBD1. Trimming at V came to 0 bases and at J to 7 bases, leaving 14 bases not matched to a gene. Per the germline V gene, CDR1 is LGHNA and CDR2 is YNFKEQ. CDR3 length equals 17 residues.

The chain combines TRBV7-8 with TRBJ2-1; D might be TRBD1 (6 bases). Between the trimmed V and J ends, which lost 1 base and 0 bases, there was a span of 13 bases. The germline V gene encodes CDR1 SGHVS and CDR2 FQNEAQ. The CDR3 consists of 17 residues. The CDR3 region has the DNA TGTGCCAGCAGCTTAGTGGGGGCCGTAAGCTCCTACAATGAGCAGTTCTTC. The encoded protein is CASSLVGAVSSYNEQFF.

The J gene is TRBJ2-1, the V gene TRBV10-2; 10 bases align to TRBD2. The J segment lost 6 bases and the V segment lost 3 bases, leaving 11 bases of the junction unmatched. The CDR3 spans 17 residues. The germline gives CDR1 WSHSY, CDR2 SAAADI. The CDR3 loop is CASSDPSGSGARNEQFF. The CDR3 bases are TGCGCCAGCAGTGATCCTAGCGGGAGTGGGGCTCGCAATGAGCAGTTCTTC.

V and J are TRBV9 and TRBJ2-5, with D possibly matching TRBD1 (6 bases). The CDR3 covers 15 residues. The germline CDR1 and CDR2 sequences are SGDLS and YYNGEE. Trimming took off 0 bases at V and 0 bases at J, with 9 bases between the two ends. CDR3 loop: CASSVAQGYQETQYF. Here the CDR3 DNA reads TGTGCCAGCAGCGTAGCACAGGGATACCAAGAGACCCAGTACTTC.

The chain couples TRBV6-5 to TRBJ2-2; 7 nucleotides match TRBD1. The V gene's germline CDR1 is MNHEY and CDR2 SVGAGI. There are 15 residues in the CDR3. The V segment lost 6 bases and the J segment 5 bases; nucleotides outside the gene matches: 9. The CDR3 region has the DNA TGTGCCAGCAGCAATACAGGGGTTAGGACCGGGGAGCTGTTTTTT. It translates to CASSNTGVRTGELFF.

V and J are TRBV30 and TRBJ2-5; 11 bases fit TRBD1. The CDR3 runs to 14 residues. Germline V CDR1 and CDR2: GTSNPN, SVGIG (reference sequence). After removal of 4 bases from V and 6 bases from J, the junction contained 7 bases not matched to a gene. CDR3 nucleotides: TGTGCCTGGACGGACAGGGGGCGCTCGAAGACCCAGTACTTC. This translates into CAWTDRGRSKTQYF.

This rearrangement joins TRBV7-9 to TRBJ2-7, with a possible D match to TRBD1 (6 bases). V was shortened by 5 bases and J by 2 bases, with 10 bases between the two germline ends. This CDR3 has 13 amino acids. Germline assignment: CDR1 SEHNR and CDR2 FQNEAQ (reference sequence). CDR3 sequence (DNA): TGTGCCAGCAGCCTACAGGGAACCTACGAGCAGTACTTC. Translation: CASSLQGTYEQYF. Full variable domain (rest looked up from reference TRBV7-9 and TRBJ2-7): DTGVSQNPRHKITKRGQNVTFRCDPISEHNRLYWYRQTLGQGPEFLTYFQNEAQLEKSRLLSDRFSAERPKGSFSTLEIQRTEQGDSAMYLCASSLQGTYEQYFGPGTRLTVT.

The rearrangement links TRBV18 to TRBJ1-5; D unresolved. The V end lost 2 bases, the J end lost 0 bases, and 14 bases lay between the germline ends. The CDR3 has 17 residues. CDR1 is KGHSH, CDR2 LQKENI, per germline. The CDR3 region is CASSPSQLKYSNQPQHF. The DNA for the CDR3 is TGTGCCAGCTCACCATCACAGCTAAAATATAGCAATCAGCCCCAGCATTTT. Variable domain in full (rest from reference TRBV18 and TRBJ1-5): NAGVMQNPRHLVRRRGQEARLRCSPMKGHSHVYWYRQLPEEGLKFMVYLQKENIIDESGMPKERFSAEFPKEGPSILRIQQVVRGDSAAYFCASSPSQLKYSNQPQHFGDGTRLSIL.

The V call is TRBV27, the J call TRBJ2-2; tentative D call: TRBD1 (6 bases). The germline V gene has CDR1 MNHEY and CDR2 SMNVEV (reference sequence). The CDR3 spans 13 residues. The V end was cut by 3 bases, the J end by 7 bases, with 9 bases between. CDR3 nucleotides: TGTGCCAGCAGTTTCAGGGGTTTCGGGGAGCTGTTTTTT. It encodes CASSFRGFGELFF.

The rearrangement links TRBV6-1 to TRBJ1-4; D may be TRBD1 (6 bases). Germline CDR1 and CDR2: MNHNS and SASEGT. The CDR3 sequence is 15 residues long. With 5 bases removed from V and 13 bases from J, the gap between germline ends came to 23 bases. As DNA, the CDR3 is TGTGCCAGCAGTCCCCGACAGGACGGCATGAATAGACTGTTTTTT. Its protein product is CASSPRQDGMNRLFF.

This clone came up once. This chain uses TRBV5-6 with TRBJ2-5; TRBD1 aligns across 8 bases. This CDR3 region has 15 residues. After removal of 3 bases from V and 3 bases from J, the junction contained 7 bases not matched to a gene. Germline CDR1 SGHDT, CDR2 YYEEEE. The CDR3 spells CASSWTGRSKETQYF. CDR3 bases: TGTGCCAGCAGCTGGACAGGGAGGTCGAAAGAGACCCAGTACTTC.

This clone appeared a few times. This specimen includes other DNA sequences encoding the same CDR3. This chain links TRBV5-1 with TRBJ2-7, with TRBD2 matching over 8 bases. Trimming cost V 0 bases and J 1 base; bases outside gene matches: 3. CDR3 length: 15 amino acids. Germline lookup yields CDR1 SGHRS and CDR2 YFSETQ. CDR3 nucleotides: TGCGCCAGCAGCTTGGGAGGGACTAGTTCCTACGAGCAGTACTTC. It yields the protein CASSLGGTSSYEQYF.

This chain's CDR3 is CASSSGQGGGLSYEQYF. Written as DNA, the CDR3 is TGTGCCAGCTCATCAGGACAGGGAGGGGGGCTATCCTACGAGCAGTACTTC. The chain couples TRBV18 to TRBJ2-7; D may be TRBD1 (8 bases). Looked up from germline, CDR1 is KGHSH and CDR2 is LQKENI. The CDR3 is made up of 17 amino acids. Trimming stripped 5 bases from V and 1 base from J, with 21 bases between. Filled out from reference TRBV18 and TRBJ2-7, the complete variable domain reads NAGVMQNPRHLVRRRGQEARLRCSPMKGHSHVYWYRQLPEEGLKFMVYLQKENIIDESGMPKERFSAEFPKEGPSILRIQQVVRGDSAAYFCASSSGQGGGLSYEQYFGPGTRLTVT.

This chain uses TRBV7-3 with TRBJ2-5; perhaps TRBD2 as D (5 bases). The CDR3 contains 15 residues. With 3 bases removed from V and 2 bases from J, the gap between germline ends came to 13 bases. Germline-derived CDR1 and CDR2 are SGHTA and FQGTGA. CDR3 protein: CASSFGGLQQETQYF. The CDR3 bases are TGTGCCAGCAGCTTCGGAGGCTTACAGCAAGAGACCCAGTACTTC. The full variable domain, its missing parts supplied by reference TRBV7-3 and TRBJ2-5, is GAGVSQTPSNKVTEKGKYVELRCDPISGHTALYWYRQSLGQGPEFLIYFQGTGAADDSGLPNDRFFAVRPEGSVSTLKIQRTERGDSAVYLCASSFGGLQQETQYFGPGTRLLVL.

The rearrangement joins TRBV18 to TRBJ1-2; 9 positions agree with TRBD1. Germline CDR1 reads KGHSH; CDR2 reads LQKENI. This CDR3 is 19 amino acids long. V lost 0 bases to trimming and J lost 1 base; unmatched junction nucleotides: 12. DNA for the CDR3: TGTGCCAGCTCACCACCGGGACAGGGTGTCGGCCGGCTTAACTATGGCTACACCTTC. Its protein is CASSPPGQGVGRLNYGYTF.

The V call is TRBV10-3, the J call TRBJ2-5; 9 nucleotides match TRBD2. CDR1 is ENHRY and CDR2 is SYGVKD in the germline V gene. CDR3 length: 14 amino acids. V trimming: 4 bases; J trimming: 4 bases; junction bases outside the gene matches: 4. The CDR3 bases are TGTGCCATCAGTGGGAGCGGGAGGCCAGAGACCCAGTACTTC. Its translation: CAISGSGRPETQYF.

The V call is TRBV5-1, the J call TRBJ2-5; weak D call: TRBD1 (6 bases). The CDR3 is 16 amino acids. CDR1 and CDR2 (germline): SGHRS, YFSETQ. V was cut by 0 bases and J by 0 bases, with 12 bases left in between. The CDR3 DNA reads as TGCGCCAGCAGCTTGGCCTTCGGGACATACCAAGAGACCCAGTACTTC. Amino acids: CASSLAFGTYQETQYF.

The rearrangement uses TRBV27 and TRBJ2-2; weak D call: TRBD1 (6 bases). The germline V gene has CDR1 MNHEY and CDR2 SMNVEV (reference sequence). The CDR3 contains 14 residues. V was shortened by 1 base and J by 3 bases, with 6 bases between the two germline ends. CDR3 sequence reads: CASSLYRDTGELFF. The CDR3 DNA reads TGTGCCAGCAGTTTATACAGGGACACCGGGGAGCTGTTTTTT.

The chain has TRBV4-1 and TRBJ2-3; the match to TRBD1 covers 8 bases. Germline V CDR1 and CDR2: MGHRA, YSYEKL. This CDR3 spans 15 amino acids. V shed 4 bases and J 3 bases; nucleotides not matched to a gene: 6. The CDR3 loop reads CASSLRQGRTDTQYF. CDR3 DNA: TGCGCCAGCAGCCTGCGACAGGGGAGGACAGATACGCAGTATTTT.

The chain has TRBV5-1 and TRBJ2-7; TRBD2 agrees at 9 bases. Germline V gene lookup returns CDR1 SGHRS and CDR2 YFSETQ. The CDR3 totals 14 residues. V lost 2 bases to trimming and J lost 5 bases; unmatched junction nucleotides: 5. CDR3 nucleotide sequence: TGCGCCAGCAGCTTAATAGCGGGAGACCACGAGCAGTACTTC. Its translation is CASSLIAGDHEQYF.

The rearrangement uses TRBV6-5 and TRBJ2-7, with 10 bases lining up with TRBD1. The trim removed 2 bases at V and 2 bases at J, leaving 3 bases unmatched. CDR3 length: 15 residues. CDR1 and CDR2 (germline): MNHEY, SVGAGI. The CDR3 nucleotides are TGTGCCAGCAGTTACACGGGACAGGGGACCTACGAGCAGTACTTC. This translates into CASSYTGQGTYEQYF.

This chain joins TRBV7-2 and TRBJ2-7, with TRBD1 as a possible D gene (6 bases). The CDR3 totals 12 residues. From germline, CDR1 is SGHTA and CDR2 FQGNSA. The germline V and J ends were trimmed by 5 bases and 6 bases, with 11 bases remaining between them. CDR3 in DNA: TGTGCCAGCAGCACAGGGTTTCTCGAGCAGTACTTC. Its protein is CASSTGFLEQYF.